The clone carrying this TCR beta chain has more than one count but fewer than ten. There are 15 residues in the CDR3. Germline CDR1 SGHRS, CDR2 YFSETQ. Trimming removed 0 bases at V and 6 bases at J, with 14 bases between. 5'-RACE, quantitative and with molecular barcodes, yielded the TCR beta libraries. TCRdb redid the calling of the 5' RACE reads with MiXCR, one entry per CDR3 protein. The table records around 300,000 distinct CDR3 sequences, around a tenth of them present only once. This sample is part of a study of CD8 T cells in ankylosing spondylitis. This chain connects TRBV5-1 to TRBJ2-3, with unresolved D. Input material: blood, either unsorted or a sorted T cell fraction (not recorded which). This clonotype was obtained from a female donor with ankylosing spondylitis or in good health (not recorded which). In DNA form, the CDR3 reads TGCGCCAGCAGCTTGGCGGCTCGCTTTGCGGATACGCAGTATTTT. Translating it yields CASSLAARFADTQYF.